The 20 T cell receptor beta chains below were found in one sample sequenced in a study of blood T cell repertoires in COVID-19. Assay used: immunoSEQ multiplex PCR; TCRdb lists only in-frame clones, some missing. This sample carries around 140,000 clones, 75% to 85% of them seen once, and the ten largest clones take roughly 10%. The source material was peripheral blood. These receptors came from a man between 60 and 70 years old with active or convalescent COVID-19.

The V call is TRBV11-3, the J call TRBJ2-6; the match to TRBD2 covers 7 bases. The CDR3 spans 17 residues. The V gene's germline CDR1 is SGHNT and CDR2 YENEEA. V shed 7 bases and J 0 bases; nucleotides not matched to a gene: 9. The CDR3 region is CASNWEGPSSGANVLTF. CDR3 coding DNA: TGTGCCAGCAACTGGGAGGGACCTTCCTCTGGGGCCAACGTCCTGACTTTC.

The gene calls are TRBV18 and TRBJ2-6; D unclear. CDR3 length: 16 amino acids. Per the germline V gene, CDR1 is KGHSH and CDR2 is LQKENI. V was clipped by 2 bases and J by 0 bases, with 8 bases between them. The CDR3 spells CASSPLQNSGANVLTF. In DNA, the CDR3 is TGTGCCAGCTCACCATTACAAAACTCTGGGGCCAACGTCCTGACTTTC.

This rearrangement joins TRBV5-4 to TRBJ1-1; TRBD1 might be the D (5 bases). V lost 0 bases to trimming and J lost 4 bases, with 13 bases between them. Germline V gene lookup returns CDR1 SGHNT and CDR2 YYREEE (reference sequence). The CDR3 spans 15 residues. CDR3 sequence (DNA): TGTGCCAGCAGCTTGGCCACGGGGGAAGGCACTGAAGCTTTCTTT. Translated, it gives CASSLATGEGTEAFF.

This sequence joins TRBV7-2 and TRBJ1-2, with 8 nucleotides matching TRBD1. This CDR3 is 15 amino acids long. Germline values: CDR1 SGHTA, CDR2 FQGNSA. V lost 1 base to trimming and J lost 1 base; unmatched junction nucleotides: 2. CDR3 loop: CASSLEGQGNYGYTF. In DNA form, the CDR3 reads TGTGCCAGCAGCTTAGAAGGACAGGGTAACTATGGCTACACCTTC.

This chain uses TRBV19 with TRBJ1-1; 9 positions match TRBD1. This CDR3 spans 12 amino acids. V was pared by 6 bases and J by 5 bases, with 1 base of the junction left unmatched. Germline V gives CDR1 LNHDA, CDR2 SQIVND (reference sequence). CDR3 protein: CASRQGATEAFF. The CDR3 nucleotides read TGTGCCAGTAGACAGGGGGCTACTGAAGCTTTCTTT.

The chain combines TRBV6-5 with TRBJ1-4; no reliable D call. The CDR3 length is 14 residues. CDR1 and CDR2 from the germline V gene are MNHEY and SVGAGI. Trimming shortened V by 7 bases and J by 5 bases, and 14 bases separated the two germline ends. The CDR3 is CASTAQRPNEKLFF. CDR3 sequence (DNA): TGTGCCAGCACCGCGCAGCGACCGAATGAAAAACTGTTTTTT.

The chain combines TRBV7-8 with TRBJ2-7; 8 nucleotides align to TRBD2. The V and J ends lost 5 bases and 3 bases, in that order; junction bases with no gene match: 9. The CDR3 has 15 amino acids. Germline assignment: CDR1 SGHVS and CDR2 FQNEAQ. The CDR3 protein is CASSEEGGLVYEQYV. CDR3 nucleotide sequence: TGTGCCAGCAGCGAAGAGGGGGGACTAGTCTACGAGCAGTACGTC.

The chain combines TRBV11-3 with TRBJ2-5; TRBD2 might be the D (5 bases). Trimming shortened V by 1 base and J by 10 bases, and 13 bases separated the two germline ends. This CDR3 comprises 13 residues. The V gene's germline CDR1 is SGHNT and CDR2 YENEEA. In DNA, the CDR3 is TGTGCCAGCAGCTTAGTTGGTCCGGGGTACCAGTACTTC. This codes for CASSLVGPGYQYF. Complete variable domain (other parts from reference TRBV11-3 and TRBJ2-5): EAGVVQSPRYKIIEKKQPVAFWCNPISGHNTLYWYLQNLGQGPELLIRYENEEAVDDSQLPKDRFSAERLKGVDSTLKIQPAELGDSAVYLCASSLVGPGYQYFGPGTRLLVL.

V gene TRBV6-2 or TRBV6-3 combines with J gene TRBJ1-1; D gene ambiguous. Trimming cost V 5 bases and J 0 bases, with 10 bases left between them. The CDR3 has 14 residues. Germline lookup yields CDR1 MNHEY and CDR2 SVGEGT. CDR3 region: CASSAYQLNTEAFF. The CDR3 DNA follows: TGTGCCAGCAGTGCCTACCAACTGAACACTGAAGCTTTCTTT.

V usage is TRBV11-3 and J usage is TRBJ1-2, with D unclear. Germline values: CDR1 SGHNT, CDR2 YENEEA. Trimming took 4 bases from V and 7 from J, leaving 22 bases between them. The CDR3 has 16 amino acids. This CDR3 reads CASSSSTDRLAGGYTF. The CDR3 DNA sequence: TGTGCCAGCAGCTCCAGCACGGACCGACTCGCGGGTGGCTACACCTTC.

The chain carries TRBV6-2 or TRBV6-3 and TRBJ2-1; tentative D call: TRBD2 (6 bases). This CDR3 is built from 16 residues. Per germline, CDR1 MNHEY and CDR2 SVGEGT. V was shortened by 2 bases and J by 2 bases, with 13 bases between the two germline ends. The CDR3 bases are TGTGCCAGCAGTTACCCACTAGCACCAGCCTACAATGAGCAGTTCTTC. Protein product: CASSYPLAPAYNEQFF.

DNA for the CDR3: TGTGCAACCCCGGATACAACCTTCTCCAGCGGGAGCCCCTCCTACGAGCAGTACGTC. It codes for CATPDTTFSSGSPSYEQYV. V is TRBV12-2 and J is TRBJ2-7; the D call in the table, TRBD2, was not verified against the DNA. TRBV12-2 counts as a pseudogene. The CDR3 is made up of 19 amino acids.

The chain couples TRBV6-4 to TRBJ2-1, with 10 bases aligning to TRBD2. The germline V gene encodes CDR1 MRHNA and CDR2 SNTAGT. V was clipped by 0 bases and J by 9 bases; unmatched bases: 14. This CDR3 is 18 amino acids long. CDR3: CASSDSGLAGVPRSEQFF. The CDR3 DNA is TGTGCCAGCAGTGACTCGGGGCTAGCGGGAGTCCCCAGGAGTGAGCAGTTCTTC.

CDR3 sequence reads: CSVGGLLTGELFF. CDR3 in DNA: TGCAGCGTTGGTGGACTATTAACCGGGGAGCTGTTTTTT. This sequence joins TRBV29-1 and TRBJ2-2, with a weak D call TRBD2 (6 bases). V was trimmed by 4 bases and J by 5 bases, leaving 11 bases between them. Germline-derived CDR1 and CDR2 are SQVTM and ANQGSEA. This CDR3 spans 13 amino acids.

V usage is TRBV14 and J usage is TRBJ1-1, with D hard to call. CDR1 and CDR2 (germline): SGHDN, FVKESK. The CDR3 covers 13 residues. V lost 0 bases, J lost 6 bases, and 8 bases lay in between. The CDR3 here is CASSQDLAAEAFF. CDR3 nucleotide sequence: TGTGCCAGCAGCCAAGATCTGGCAGCTGAAGCTTTCTTT.

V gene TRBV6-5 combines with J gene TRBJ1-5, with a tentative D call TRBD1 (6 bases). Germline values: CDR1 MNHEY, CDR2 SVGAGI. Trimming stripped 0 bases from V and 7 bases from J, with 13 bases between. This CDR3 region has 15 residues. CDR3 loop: CASSYSKGVEQPQHF. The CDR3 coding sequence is TGTGCCAGCAGTTACTCGAAGGGGGTGGAACAGCCCCAGCATTTT.

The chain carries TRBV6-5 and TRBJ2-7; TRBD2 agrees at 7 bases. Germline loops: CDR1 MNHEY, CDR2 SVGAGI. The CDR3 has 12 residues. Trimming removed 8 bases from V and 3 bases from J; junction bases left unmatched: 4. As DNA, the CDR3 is TGTGCCAGCGGGGTAGCGGGCTACGAGCAGTACGTC. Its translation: CASGVAGYEQYV.

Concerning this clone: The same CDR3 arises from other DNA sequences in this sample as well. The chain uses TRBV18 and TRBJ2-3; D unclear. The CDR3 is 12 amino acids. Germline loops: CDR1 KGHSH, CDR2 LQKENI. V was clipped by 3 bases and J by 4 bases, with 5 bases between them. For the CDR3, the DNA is TGTGCCAGCTCACCTAGTGCAGATACGCAGTATTTT. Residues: CASSPSADTQYF.

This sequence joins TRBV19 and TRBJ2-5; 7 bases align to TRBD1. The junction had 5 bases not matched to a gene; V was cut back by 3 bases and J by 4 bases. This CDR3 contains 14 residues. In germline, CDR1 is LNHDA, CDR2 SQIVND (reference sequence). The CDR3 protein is CASSMRGQVETQYF. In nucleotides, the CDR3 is TGTGCCAGTAGTATGAGGGGGCAGGTAGAGACCCAGTACTTC.

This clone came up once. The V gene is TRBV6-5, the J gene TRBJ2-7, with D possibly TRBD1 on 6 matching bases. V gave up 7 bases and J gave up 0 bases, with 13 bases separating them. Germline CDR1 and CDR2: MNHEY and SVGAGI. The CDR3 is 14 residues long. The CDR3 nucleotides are TGTGCCAGCACTCTGACAGGAAGCTCCTACGAGCAGTACTTC. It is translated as CASTLTGSSYEQYF.